Below are 14 T cell receptor beta chains sequenced from a single sample in a study of Graves' ophthalmopathy and Graves' hyperthyroidism. Amplification from RNA transcripts yielded the TCR beta CDR3 regions. The library came from an HTBI-primed first-round RT-PCR and a second-round multiplex PCR. TCRdb redid the calling of the multiplex PCR reads with MiXCR, one entry per CDR3 protein. This table holds 150,000 or so distinct CDR3 sequences, approximately 40% found once. Sequencing input: peripheral blood. The source is a man aged 25-45 years with Graves' ophthalmopathy.

As DNA, the CDR3 is TGTGCCAGCACATGGACTAGCGGGAGTGCCGAGCAGTACTTC. The encoded protein is CASTWTSGSAEQYF. This chain uses TRBV12-3 or TRBV12-4 with TRBJ1-1; 13 positions agree with TRBD2. The last part of the DNA fits TRBJ2-7 better; the J call may be wrong. This CDR3 region has 14 residues.

This clonotype was found once. V gene TRBV2 combines with J gene TRBJ1-1, with 9 bases identical to TRBD1. CDR1 and CDR2 from the germline V gene are SNHLY and FYNNEI. The CDR3 is made up of 15 amino acids. J was trimmed by 4 bases and V by 5 bases; bases with no gene match: 8. In nucleotides, the CDR3 is TGTGCCAGCAGTCGTCTCCGGGGACAGGGCACTGAAGCTTTCTTT. Its translation is CASSRLRGQGTEAFF.

The CDR3 bases are TGTGCTAGTGGTTCGTCCCGGGACACCACTGAAGCTTTCTTT. It translates to CASGSSRDTTEAFF. The gene calls are TRBV12-5 and TRBJ1-1; maybe TRBD1 (6 bases). Per germline, CDR1 LGHNT and CDR2 FRNRAP. This CDR3 comprises 14 residues. The germline V and J ends were trimmed by 4 bases and 4 bases, with 13 bases remaining between them.

This clonotype was seen many times. The chain uses TRBV19 and TRBJ1-5, with 9 bases that match TRBD1. In germline, CDR1 is LNHDA, CDR2 SQIVND (reference sequence). The V and J ends lost 6 bases and 0 bases, in that order; junction bases with no gene match: 6. The CDR3 is made up of 16 amino acids. The CDR3 here is CASSWTGAYSNQPQHF. Written as DNA, the CDR3 is TGTGCCAGTAGCTGGACAGGGGCTTATAGCAATCAGCCCCAGCATTTT. Together with reference TRBV19 and TRBJ1-5, the CDR3 gives the full variable domain: DGGITQSPKYLFRKEGQNVTLSCEQNLNHDAMYWYRQDPGQGLRLIYYSQIVNDFQKGDIAEGYSVSREKKESFPLTVTSAQKNPTAFYLCASSWTGAYSNQPQHFGDGTRLSIL.

This chain links TRBV29-1 with TRBJ1-3; no clear D gene. CDR3 length: 12 residues. Germline lookup yields CDR1 SQVTM and CDR2 ANQGSEA. Trimming took 3 bases from V and 4 from J, leaving 7 bases between them. This chain's CDR3 is CSVDNSGNTIYF. CDR3 bases: TGCAGCGTTGACAATTCCGGAAACACCATATATTTT.

The rearrangement joins TRBV6-5 to TRBJ1-6; a possible D gene is TRBD1 (6 bases). The CDR3 loop spans 15 amino acids. CDR1 MNHEY and CDR2 SVGAGI come from the germline V gene. Trimming removed 0 bases from V and 8 bases from J, with 11 bases in between. For the CDR3, the DNA is TGTGCCAGCAGTTACTCCCAGGGGATGGATTCACCCCTCCACTTT. Protein product: CASSYSQGMDSPLHF.

This clonotype was recorded at least ten times. The V call is TRBV7-9, the J call TRBJ2-7; D ambiguous. The CDR3 contains 12 residues. V lost 5 bases and J lost 3, with 8 bases in between. CDR1 is SEHNR, CDR2 FQNEAQ, per germline (reference sequence). CDR3 amino acids: CASSPEDYEQYF. The CDR3 DNA sequence: TGTGCCAGCAGCCCAGAGGACTACGAGCAGTACTTC.

In its sample, this clonotype was seen many times. The genes are TRBV9 and TRBJ1-3, with D possibly matching TRBD1 (5 bases). Trimming removed 0 bases at V and 2 bases at J, with 6 bases between. There are 14 residues in the CDR3. Germline V lookup: CDR1 SGDLS, CDR2 YYNGEE. CDR3 DNA sequence: TGTGCCAGCAGCGTAGAAGGGGCTGGAAACACCATATATTTT. Its translation is CASSVEGAGNTIYF.

Written as DNA, the CDR3 is TGCGCCAGCAGCTTGGCATCAGGGTCCGGTGGCTACACCTTC. Translated: CASSLASGSGGYTF. The chain recombines TRBV5-1 with TRBJ1-2, with a tentative D call TRBD1 (5 bases). The CDR3 length is 14 residues. CDR1 SGHRS and CDR2 YFSETQ come from the germline V gene. V was cut by 0 bases and J by 7 bases, with 13 bases left in between.

V gene TRBV12-3 or TRBV12-4 combines with J gene TRBJ1-2, with D hard to call. V was cut by 2 bases and J by 6 bases, with 10 bases left in between. This CDR3 has 13 residues. CDR3 amino acids: CASSLLPRDGYTF. As DNA, the CDR3 is TGTGCCAGCAGTTTACTACCCCGGGATGGCTACACCTTC.

This clonotype was observed many times. The V call is TRBV9, the J call TRBJ1-2; no clear D. Germline values: CDR1 SGDLS, CDR2 YYNGEE. V lost 0 bases, J lost 8 bases, and 17 bases lay in between. The CDR3 has 15 amino acids. The CDR3 region is CASSVGSRLRRGYTF. The CDR3 DNA follows: TGTGCCAGCAGCGTAGGGAGTAGACTCCGGAGAGGCTACACCTTC. Full variable domain (remainder filled in from reference TRBV9 and TRBJ1-2): DSGVTQTPKHLITATGQRVTLRCSPRSGDLSVYWYQQSLDQGLQFLIQYYNGEERAKGNILERFSAQQFPDLHSELNLSSLELGDSALYFCASSVGSRLRRGYTFGSGTRLTVV.

V is TRBV6-1 and J is TRBJ1-1; 7 bases agree with TRBD1. Germline V gene sequence: CDR1 MNHNS, CDR2 SASEGT. The CDR3 runs 15 residues. After removal of 6 bases from V and 6 bases from J, the junction contained 13 bases not matched to a gene. DNA for the CDR3: TGTGCCAGCAGACGCGTGAAGACAGGGAGGGCTGAAGCTTTCTTT. Its translation: CASRRVKTGRAEAFF.

The J gene is TRBJ2-7, the V gene TRBV6-1; the D is unclear. Trimming removed 2 bases from V and 5 bases from J, with 16 bases in between. Germline CDR1 is MNHNS and CDR2 is SASEGT. The CDR3 length is 15 residues. The CDR3 is CASSELPGSGDEQYF. CDR3 nucleotides: TGTGCCAGCAGTGAACTCCCAGGCTCTGGGGACGAGCAGTACTTC.

This clonotype occurred many times. V is TRBV6-1 and J is TRBJ1-3, with D uncertain. V lost 6 bases and J lost 0, with 15 bases in between. The CDR3 contains 16 residues. Germline CDR1 reads MNHNS; CDR2 reads SASEGT. The DNA for the CDR3 is TGTGCCAGCAGCCAAGTTTCCCCCATCTCTGGAAACACCATATATTTT. Translated: CASSQVSPISGNTIYF.